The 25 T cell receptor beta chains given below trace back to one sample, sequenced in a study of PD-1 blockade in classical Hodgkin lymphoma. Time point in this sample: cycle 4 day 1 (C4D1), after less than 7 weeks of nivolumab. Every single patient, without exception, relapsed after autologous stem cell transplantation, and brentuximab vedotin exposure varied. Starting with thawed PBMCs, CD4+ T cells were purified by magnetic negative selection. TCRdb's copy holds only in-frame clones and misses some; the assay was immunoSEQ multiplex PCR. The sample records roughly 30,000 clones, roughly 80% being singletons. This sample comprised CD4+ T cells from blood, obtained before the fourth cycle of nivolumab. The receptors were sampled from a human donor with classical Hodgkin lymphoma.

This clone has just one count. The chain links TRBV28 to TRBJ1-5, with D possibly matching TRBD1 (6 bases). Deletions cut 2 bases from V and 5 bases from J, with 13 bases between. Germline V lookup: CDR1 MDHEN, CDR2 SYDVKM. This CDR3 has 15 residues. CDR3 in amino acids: CASSLRGGIDQPQHF. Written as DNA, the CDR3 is TGTGCCAGCAGTTTAAGGGGGGGGATCGATCAGCCCCAGCATTTT.

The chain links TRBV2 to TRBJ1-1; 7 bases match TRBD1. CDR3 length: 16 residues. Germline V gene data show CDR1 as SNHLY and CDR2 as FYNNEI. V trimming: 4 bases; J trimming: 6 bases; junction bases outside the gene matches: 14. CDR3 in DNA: TGTGCCAGCAGTGGGCCAAGACAGGGAATATACTCTGAAGCTTTCTTT. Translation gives CASSGPRQGIYSEAFF.

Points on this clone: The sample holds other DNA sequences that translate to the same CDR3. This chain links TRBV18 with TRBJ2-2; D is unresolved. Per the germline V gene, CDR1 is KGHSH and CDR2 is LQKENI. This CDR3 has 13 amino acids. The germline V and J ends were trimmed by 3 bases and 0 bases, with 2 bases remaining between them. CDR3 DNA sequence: TGTGCCAGCTCACCCGCGAACACCGGGGAGCTGTTTTTT. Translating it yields CASSPANTGELFF.

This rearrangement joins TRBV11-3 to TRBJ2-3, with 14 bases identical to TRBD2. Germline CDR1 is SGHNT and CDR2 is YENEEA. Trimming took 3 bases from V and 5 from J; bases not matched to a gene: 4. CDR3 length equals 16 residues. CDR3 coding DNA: TGTGCCAGCAGCTTGACTAGCGGGGGGGCTAGAGATACGCAGTATTTT. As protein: CASSLTSGGARDTQYF.

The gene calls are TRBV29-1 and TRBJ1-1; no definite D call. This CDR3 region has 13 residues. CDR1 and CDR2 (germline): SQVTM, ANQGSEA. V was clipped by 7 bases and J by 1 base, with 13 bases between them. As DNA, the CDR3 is TGCAGCGCCCTCCGCACGCCGAACACTGAAGCTTTCTTT. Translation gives CSALRTPNTEAFF.

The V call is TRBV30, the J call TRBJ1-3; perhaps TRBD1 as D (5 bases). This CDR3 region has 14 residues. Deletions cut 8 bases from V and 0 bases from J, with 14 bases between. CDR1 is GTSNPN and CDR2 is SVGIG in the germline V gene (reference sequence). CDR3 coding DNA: TGTGCCAGCCACAGGACCGACTCTGGAAACACCATATATTTT. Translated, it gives CASHRTDSGNTIYF.

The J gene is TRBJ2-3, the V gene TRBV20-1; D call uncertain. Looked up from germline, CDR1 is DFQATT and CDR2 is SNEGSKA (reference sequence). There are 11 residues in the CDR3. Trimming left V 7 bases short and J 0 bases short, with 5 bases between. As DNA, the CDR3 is TGCAGTGTGGATAGCACAGATACGCAGTATTTT. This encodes CSVDSTDTQYF.

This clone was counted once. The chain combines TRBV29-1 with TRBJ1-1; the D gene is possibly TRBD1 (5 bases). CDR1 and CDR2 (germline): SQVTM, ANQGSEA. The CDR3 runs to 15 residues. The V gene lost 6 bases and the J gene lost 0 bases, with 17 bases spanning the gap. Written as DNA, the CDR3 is TGCAGCGTAGGGGCCCTGAAATTACTGAACACTGAAGCTTTCTTT. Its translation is CSVGALKLLNTEAFF.

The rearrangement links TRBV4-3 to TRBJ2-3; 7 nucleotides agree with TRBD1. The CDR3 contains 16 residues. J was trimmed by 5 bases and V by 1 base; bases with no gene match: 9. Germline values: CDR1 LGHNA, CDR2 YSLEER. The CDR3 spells CASSQGAAGGKDTQYF. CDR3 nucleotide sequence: TGCGCCAGCAGCCAAGGGGCGGCAGGGGGAAAAGATACGCAGTATTTT.

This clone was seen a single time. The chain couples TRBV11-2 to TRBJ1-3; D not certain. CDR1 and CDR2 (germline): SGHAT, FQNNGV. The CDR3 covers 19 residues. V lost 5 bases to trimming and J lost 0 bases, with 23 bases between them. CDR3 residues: CASSPYPRRAPASGNTIYF. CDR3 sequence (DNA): TGTGCCAGCAGCCCCTACCCCAGACGGGCGCCGGCCTCTGGAAACACCATATATTTT. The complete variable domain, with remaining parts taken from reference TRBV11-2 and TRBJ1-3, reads EAGVAQSPRYKIIEKRQSVAFWCNPISGHATLYWYQQILGQGPKLLIQFQNNGVVDDSQLPKDRFSAERLKGVDSTLKIQPAKLEDSAVYLCASSPYPRRAPASGNTIYFGEGSWLTVV.

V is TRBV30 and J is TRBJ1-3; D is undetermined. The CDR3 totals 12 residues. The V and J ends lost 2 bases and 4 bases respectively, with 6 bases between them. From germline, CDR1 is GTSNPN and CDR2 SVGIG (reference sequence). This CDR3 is CAWSPGGNTIYF. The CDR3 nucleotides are TGTGCCTGGAGTCCGGGGGGAAACACCATATATTTT.

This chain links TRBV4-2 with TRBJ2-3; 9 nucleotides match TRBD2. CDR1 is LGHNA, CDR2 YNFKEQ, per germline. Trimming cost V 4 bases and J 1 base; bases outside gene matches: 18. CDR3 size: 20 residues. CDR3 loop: CASSRLGAGGHGGGTDTQYF. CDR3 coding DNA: TGTGCCAGCAGCCGCCTCGGGGCGGGGGGGCATGGAGGGGGCACAGATACGCAGTATTTT.

The CDR3 reads CASSFGHPNTGELFF. The CDR3 nucleotides are TGTGCCAGCAGCTTCGGACACCCGAACACCGGGGAGCTGTTTTTT. This chain connects TRBV7-7 to TRBJ2-2, with a tentative D call TRBD1 (5 bases). Germline V gene data show CDR1 as SSHAT and CDR2 as FNYEAQ (reference sequence). V shed 3 bases and J shed 0 bases, with 8 bases lying between them. The CDR3 spans 15 residues. The full variable domain, completed using reference TRBV7-7 and TRBJ2-2, is GAGVSQSPRYKVTKRGQDVTLRCDPISSHATLYWYQQALGQGPEFLTYFNYEAQPDKSGLPSDRFSAERPEGSISTLTIQRTEQRDSAMYRCASSFGHPNTGELFFGEGSRLTVL.

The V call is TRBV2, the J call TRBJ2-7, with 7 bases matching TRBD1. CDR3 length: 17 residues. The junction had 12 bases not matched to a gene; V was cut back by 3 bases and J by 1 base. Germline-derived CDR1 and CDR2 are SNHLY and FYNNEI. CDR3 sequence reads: CASSEEVVGTDSYEQYF. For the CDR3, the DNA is TGTGCCAGCAGTGAGGAGGTAGTGGGGACAGATTCCTACGAGCAGTACTTC.

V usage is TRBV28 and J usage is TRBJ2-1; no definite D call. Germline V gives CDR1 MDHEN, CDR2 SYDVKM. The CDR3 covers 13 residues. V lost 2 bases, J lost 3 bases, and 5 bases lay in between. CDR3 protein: CASSLVNYNEQFF. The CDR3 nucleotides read TGTGCCAGCAGTTTAGTGAACTACAATGAGCAGTTCTTC.

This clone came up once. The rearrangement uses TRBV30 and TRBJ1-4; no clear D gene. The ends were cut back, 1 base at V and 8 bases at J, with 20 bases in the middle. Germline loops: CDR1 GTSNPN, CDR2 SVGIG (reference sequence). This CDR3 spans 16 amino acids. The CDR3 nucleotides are TGTGCCTGGAGTGCCTCCCGGACGTCATTGGGGGAAAAACTGTTTTTT. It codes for CAWSASRTSLGEKLFF.

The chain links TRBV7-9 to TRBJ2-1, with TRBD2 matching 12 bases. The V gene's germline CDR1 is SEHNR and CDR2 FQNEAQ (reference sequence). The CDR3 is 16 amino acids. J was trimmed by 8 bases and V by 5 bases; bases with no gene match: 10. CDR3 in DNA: TGTGCCAGCAGCGAAACGCTAGCGGGGGGGCGGCATGAGCAGTTCTTC. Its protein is CASSETLAGGRHEQFF. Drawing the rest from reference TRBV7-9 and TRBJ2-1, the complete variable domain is DTGVSQNPRHKITKRGQNVTFRCDPISEHNRLYWYRQTLGQGPEFLTYFQNEAQLEKSRLLSDRFSAERPKGSFSTLEIQRTEQGDSAMYLCASSETLAGGRHEQFFGPGTRLTVL.

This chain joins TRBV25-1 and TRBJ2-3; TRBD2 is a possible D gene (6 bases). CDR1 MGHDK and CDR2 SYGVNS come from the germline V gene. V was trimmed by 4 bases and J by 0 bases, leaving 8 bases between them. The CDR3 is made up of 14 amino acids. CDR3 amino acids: CASSGGLSTDTQYF. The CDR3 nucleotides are TGTGCCAGCAGTGGGGGACTGAGCACAGATACGCAGTATTTT.

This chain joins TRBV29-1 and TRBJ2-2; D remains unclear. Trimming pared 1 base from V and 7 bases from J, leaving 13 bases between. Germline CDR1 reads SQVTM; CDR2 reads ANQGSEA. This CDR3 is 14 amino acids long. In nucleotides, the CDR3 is TGCAGCGTTGAAGCCCCGGGTAGGATCGGGGAGCTGTTTTTT. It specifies CSVEAPGRIGELFF.

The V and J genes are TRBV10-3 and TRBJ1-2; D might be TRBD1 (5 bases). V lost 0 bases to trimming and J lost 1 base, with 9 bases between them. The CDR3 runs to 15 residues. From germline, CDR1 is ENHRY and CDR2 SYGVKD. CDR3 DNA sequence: TGTGCCATCAGTGAGTCTCAGGGAGTTAACTATGGCTACACCTTC. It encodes CAISESQGVNYGYTF.

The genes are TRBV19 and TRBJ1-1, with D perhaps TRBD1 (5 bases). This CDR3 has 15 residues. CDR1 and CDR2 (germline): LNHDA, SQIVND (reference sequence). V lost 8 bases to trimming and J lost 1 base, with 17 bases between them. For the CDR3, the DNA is TGTGCCAGTTATCCGGGGGGATCCACGAACACTGAAGCTTTCTTT. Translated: CASYPGGSTNTEAFF.

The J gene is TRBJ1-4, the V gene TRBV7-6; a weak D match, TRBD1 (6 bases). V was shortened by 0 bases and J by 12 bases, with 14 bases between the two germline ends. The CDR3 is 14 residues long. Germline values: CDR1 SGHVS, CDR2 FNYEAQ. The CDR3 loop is CASSLARGAGELFF. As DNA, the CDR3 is TGTGCCAGCAGCTTAGCGCGGGGGGCAGGGGAACTGTTTTTT.

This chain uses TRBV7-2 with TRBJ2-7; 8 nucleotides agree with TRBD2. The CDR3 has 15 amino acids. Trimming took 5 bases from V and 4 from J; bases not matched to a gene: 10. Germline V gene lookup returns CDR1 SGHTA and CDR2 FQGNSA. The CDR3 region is CASSPLGRERYEQYF. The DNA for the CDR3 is TGTGCCAGCAGCCCGCTCGGGAGGGAAAGATACGAGCAGTACTTC.

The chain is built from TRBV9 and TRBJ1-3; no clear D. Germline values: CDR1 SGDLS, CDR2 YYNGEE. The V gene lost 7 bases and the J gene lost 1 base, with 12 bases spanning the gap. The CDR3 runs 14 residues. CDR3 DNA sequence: TGTGCCAGCTCCACCCCGGCTTCTGGAAACACCATATATTTT. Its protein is CASSTPASGNTIYF.

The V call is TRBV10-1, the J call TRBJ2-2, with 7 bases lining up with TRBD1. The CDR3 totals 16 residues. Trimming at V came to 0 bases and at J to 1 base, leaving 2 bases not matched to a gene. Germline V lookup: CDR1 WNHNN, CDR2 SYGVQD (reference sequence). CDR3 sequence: CASSESRTGNTGELFF. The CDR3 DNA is TGCGCCAGCAGTGAGTCCCGGACAGGGAACACCGGGGAGCTGTTTTTT.